This TCR beta chain came from a study of molecular identifiers for immune sequencing clone quantification. Study conclusions and caveats: Clonotypes surpassing 20 RNA copies contained over 97% of effector molecules, versus under 1% in naive cells.

A CD8+CD4-CCR7+CD45RA+ gate was used to sort naive CD8 T cells. This clonotype has only a few counts. Its target is not known. V lost 2 bases and J 4 bases, leaving 11 bases between the germline ends. The CDR3 is made up of 14 amino acids. Germline V CDR1 and CDR2: MNHNY, SVGAGI (reference sequence). Preparation methods for the bulk TCR libraries were those previously described, with listed TCR primers. MiXCR, run by TCRdb on the PCR reads, gives a single entry per CDR3 protein. The sample lists roughly 100,000 distinct CDR3 sequences, 30% to 35% occurring once. Sequencing was performed on naive CD8+ T cells from blood, with Jurkat cell RNA spiked in. Subset defined: FACS-sorted CD8+CD4-CCR7+CD45RA+ naive T cells. The source of this sequence is a human donor in good health. Some libraries in this study had Jurkat cell RNA spiked in. The genes are TRBV6-6 and TRBJ1-2, with D possibly TRBD1 on 5 matching bases. CDR3 bases: TGTGCCAGCAGTTACAGCCAGGGATCCTATGGCTACACCTTC. Amino acids: CASSYSQGSYGYTF.